Following are 19 T cell receptor beta chains from one sample sequenced in a study of blood T cell repertoires in COVID-19. Assay: immunoSEQ multiplex PCR; the TCRdb copy retains only in-frame clones and omits some. Of about 160,000 clones listed, 80% to 85% are singletons. Sample: PBMCs or T cells enriched from blood (not recorded which). The source of these receptors is a woman aged 45-59 years who had recovered from COVID-19.

J is TRBJ1-2 and V is TRBV3-1 (or the pseudogene TRBV3-2); possibly TRBD1 for D (5 bases). The CDR3 runs 14 residues. CDR1 is LGHDT and CDR2 is YNNKEL in the germline V gene (reference sequence). V lost 0 bases and J 6 bases, leaving 11 bases between the germline ends. Here the CDR3 reads CASSQDGGTNGYTF. The CDR3 bases are TGTGCCAGCAGCCAAGATGGAGGGACTAATGGCTACACCTTC.

This clone was recorded once. The gene calls are TRBV5-1 and TRBJ2-1; D perhaps matches TRBD2 (5 bases). Trimming left V 0 bases short and J 8 bases short, with 9 bases between. The CDR3 consists of 13 residues. Germline V gene lookup returns CDR1 SGHRS and CDR2 YFSETQ. CDR3 region: CASSLAPGYEQFF. The CDR3 DNA sequence: TGCGCCAGCAGCTTGGCCCCGGGGTATGAGCAGTTCTTC.

Only one count was recorded for this clone. The gene calls are TRBV6-5 and TRBJ1-2; D uncertain. Trimming pared 0 bases from V and 1 base from J, leaving 9 bases between. The CDR3 is made up of 15 amino acids. Germline CDR1 is MNHEY and CDR2 is SVGAGI. In DNA, the CDR3 is TGTGCCAGCAGTTACTCGGGAGACGGTAACTATGGCTACACCTTC. Protein sequence: CASSYSGDGNYGYTF.

V and J are TRBV3-1 (or the pseudogene TRBV3-2) and TRBJ1-6; D remains ambiguous. V was cut by 2 bases and J by 6 bases, with 11 bases left in between. The CDR3 is made up of 15 amino acids. Germline CDR1 is LGHDT and CDR2 is YNNKEL (reference sequence). The CDR3 loop reads CASSQSQIFNSPLHF. In DNA form, the CDR3 reads TGTGCCAGCAGCCAAAGTCAGATCTTTAATTCACCCCTCCACTTT.

The gene calls are TRBV11-3 and TRBJ2-2; D is uncertain. Trimming removed 0 bases at V and 1 base at J, with 6 bases between. Germline V gives CDR1 SGHNT, CDR2 YENEEA. The CDR3 has 15 amino acids. The CDR3 DNA follows: TGTGCCAGCAGCTTAGACGGTTTGAACACCGGGGAGCTGTTTTTT. Translation: CASSLDGLNTGELFF.

V and J are TRBV12-3 or TRBV12-4 and TRBJ2-3, with a weak D call TRBD2 (5 bases). Trimming took 5 bases from V and 5 from J, leaving 11 bases between them. CDR3 length: 13 amino acids. CDR3 sequence: CASSLGAVDTQYF. CDR3 nucleotide sequence: TGTGCCAGCAGTCTAGGAGCGGTAGATACGCAGTATTTT.

The chain is built from TRBV5-1 and TRBJ2-2; 7 nucleotides agree with TRBD2. The CDR3 loop spans 17 amino acids. Per germline, CDR1 SGHRS and CDR2 YFSETQ. J lost 0 bases, V lost 0 bases, and 5 bases had no gene match. As DNA, the CDR3 is TGCGCCAGCAGCTTGGTCCCAAGCGGGGCGAACACCGGGGAGCTGTTTTTT. Translated: CASSLVPSGANTGELFF.

This clone has only one observation. This chain uses TRBV28 with TRBJ2-7, with 8 bases lining up with TRBD1. This CDR3 contains 17 residues. The V segment lost 0 bases and the J segment 3 bases; nucleotides outside the gene matches: 10. Germline assignment: CDR1 MDHEN and CDR2 SYDVKM. The CDR3 spells CASSLWSGTGFRYEQYF. CDR3 bases: TGTGCCAGCAGTTTATGGTCTGGGACAGGTTTTCGCTACGAGCAGTACTTC.

J is TRBJ1-1 and V is TRBV11-2, with D hard to call. The CDR3 spans 13 residues. V lost 2 bases, J lost 8 bases, and 12 bases lay in between. Germline CDR1 SGHAT, CDR2 FQNNGV. The CDR3 nucleotides read TGTGCCAGCAGCTTACGGGGTTTTGGGGAAGCTTTCTTT. Its protein is CASSLRGFGEAFF.

This chain uses TRBV18 with TRBJ2-5, with 10 bases that match TRBD2. V trimming: 3 bases; J trimming: 2 bases; junction bases outside the gene matches: 3. Germline loops: CDR1 KGHSH, CDR2 LQKENI. This CDR3 has 15 amino acids. DNA of the CDR3: TGTGCCAGCTCACCGGCAGCGGGAGGGCAAGAGACCCAGTACTTC. Translated: CASSPAAGGQETQYF.

V gene TRBV6-5 combines with J gene TRBJ1-1; D not resolved. Per germline, CDR1 MNHEY and CDR2 SVGAGI. This CDR3 region has 16 residues. With 1 base removed from V and 3 bases from J, the gap between germline ends came to 15 bases. The CDR3 sequence is CASSYFGTGRDTEAFF. The DNA of the CDR3 is TGTGCCAGCAGTTACTTCGGCACCGGGAGGGACACTGAAGCTTTCTTT.

This sequence joins TRBV6-2 or TRBV6-3 and TRBJ1-2; 10 bases are a match to TRBD1. Per the germline V gene, CDR1 is MNHEY and CDR2 is SVGEGT. This CDR3 is built from 15 residues. With V trimmed by 4 bases and J by 4 bases, 6 bases remained unmatched. CDR3 residues: CASSSGTGAVYGYTF. CDR3 coding DNA: TGTGCCAGCAGTTCCGGGACAGGGGCGGTCTATGGCTACACCTTC.

This chain connects TRBV18 to TRBJ2-7; 8 bases are shared with TRBD2. Looked up from germline, CDR1 is KGHSH and CDR2 is LQKENI. The CDR3 covers 15 residues. V trimming: 4 bases; J trimming: 6 bases; junction bases outside the gene matches: 11. DNA for the CDR3: TGTGCCAGCTCACTTTCTTCCGGGGGGGCGGTCGAGCAGTACTTC. This codes for CASSLSSGGAVEQYF.

This clone was seen a few times. The chain combines TRBV28 with TRBJ1-3; D is unclear. Germline CDR1 MDHEN, CDR2 SYDVKM. The CDR3 is 13 amino acids. V lost 3 bases and J 0 bases, leaving 3 bases between the germline ends. The CDR3 nucleotides read TGTGCCAGCAGTTTCCTCTCTGGAAACACCATATATTTT. Translated, it gives CASSFLSGNTIYF.

The V and J genes are TRBV5-8 and TRBJ1-6; weak D call: TRBD1 (6 bases). The V end was cut by 3 bases, the J end by 7 bases, with 17 bases between. The germline V gene encodes CDR1 SGHTS and CDR2 YDEGEE. This CDR3 has 16 residues. The DNA for the CDR3 is TGTGCCAGCAGCTCAAGAGGGCAGGGGTTGAATTCACCCCTCCACTTT. Its protein is CASSSRGQGLNSPLHF. The full variable domain, rest sourced from reference TRBV5-8 and TRBJ1-6, is EAGVTQSPTHLIKTRGQQATLRCSPISGHTSVYWYQQALGLGLQFLLWYDEGEERNRGNFPPRFSGRQFPNYSSELNVNALELEDSALYLCASSSRGQGLNSPLHFGNGTRLTVT.

This clone showed up just a few times. The CDR3 loop reads CASSFSTDTQYF. CDR3 in DNA: TGTGCCAGCAGTTTTAGTACAGATACGCAGTATTTT. J is TRBJ2-3 and V is TRBV12-3 or TRBV12-4, with D unclear. Trimming cost V 3 bases and J 3 bases, with 4 bases left between them. The length of the CDR3 is 12 residues.

This rearrangement joins TRBV5-1 to TRBJ2-1, with 8 positions matching TRBD1. Germline V gives CDR1 SGHRS, CDR2 YFSETQ. The CDR3 extends over 17 amino acids. After removal of 0 bases from V and 1 base from J, the junction contained 6 bases not matched to a gene. CDR3 residues: CASSLGDRSWSYNEQFF. The CDR3 DNA follows: TGCGCCAGCAGCTTGGGGGACAGGTCATGGTCCTACAATGAGCAGTTCTTC.

The rearrangement links TRBV13 to TRBJ1-1; no reliable D call. CDR1 is PRHDT and CDR2 is FYEKMQ in the germline V gene (reference sequence). The CDR3 totals 13 residues. Trimming took off 7 bases at V and 2 bases at J, with 11 bases between the two ends. CDR3 nucleotides: TGTGCCAGCACCTGGAGTTCTAACACTGAAGCTTTCTTT. Translation: CASTWSSNTEAFF. Full variable domain (remainder filled in from reference TRBV13 and TRBJ1-1): AAGVIQSPRHLIKEKRETATLKCYPIPRHDTVYWYQQGPGQDPQFLISFYEKMQSDKGSIPDRFSAQQFSDYHSELNMSSLELGDSALYFCASTWSSNTEAFFGQGTRLTVV.

J is TRBJ2-2 and V is TRBV19, with D possibly matching TRBD1 (5 bases). Trimming took 8 bases from V and 1 from J, leaving 17 bases between them. This CDR3 comprises 16 residues. Germline V lookup: CDR1 LNHDA, CDR2 SQIVND (reference sequence). The CDR3 DNA reads as TGTGCCAGTGGGGCAAGCTCTAAGCGGAACACCGGGGAGCTGTTTTTT. It specifies CASGASSKRNTGELFF.